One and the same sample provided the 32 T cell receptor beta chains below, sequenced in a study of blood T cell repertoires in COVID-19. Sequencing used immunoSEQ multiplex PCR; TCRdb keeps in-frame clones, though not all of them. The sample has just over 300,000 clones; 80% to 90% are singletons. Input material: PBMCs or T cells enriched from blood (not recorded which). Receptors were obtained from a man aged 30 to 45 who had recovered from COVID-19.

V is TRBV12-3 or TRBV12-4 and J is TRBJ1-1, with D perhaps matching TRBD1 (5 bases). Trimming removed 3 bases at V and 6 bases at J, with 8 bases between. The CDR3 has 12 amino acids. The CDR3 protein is CASSFRGSEAFF. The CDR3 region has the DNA TGTGCCAGCAGTTTTAGGGGCTCTGAAGCTTTCTTT.

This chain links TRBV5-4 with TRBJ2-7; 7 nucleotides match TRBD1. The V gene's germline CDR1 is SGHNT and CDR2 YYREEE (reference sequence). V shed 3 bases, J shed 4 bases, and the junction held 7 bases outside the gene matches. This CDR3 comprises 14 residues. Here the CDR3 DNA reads TGTGCCAGCAGCTCTGGGACAGACACTTACGAGCAGTACTTC. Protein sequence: CASSSGTDTYEQYF.

CDR3 nucleotide sequence: TGTGCCAGCGGGTCACAGGGGACTGAAGCTTTCTTT. This codes for CASGSQGTEAFF. The gene calls are TRBV6-5 and TRBJ1-1, with TRBD1 matching over 7 bases. Unmatched junction bases numbered 5, after V lost 8 bases and J lost 5 bases. The germline gives CDR1 MNHEY, CDR2 SVGAGI. The CDR3 is 12 residues long.

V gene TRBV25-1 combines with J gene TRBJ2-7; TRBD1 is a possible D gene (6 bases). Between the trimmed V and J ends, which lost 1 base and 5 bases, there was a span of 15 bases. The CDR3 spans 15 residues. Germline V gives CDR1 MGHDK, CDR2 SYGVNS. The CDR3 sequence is CASSEWTVPRDEQYF. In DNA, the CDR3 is TGTGCCAGCAGTGAATGGACAGTACCCCGCGACGAGCAGTACTTC.

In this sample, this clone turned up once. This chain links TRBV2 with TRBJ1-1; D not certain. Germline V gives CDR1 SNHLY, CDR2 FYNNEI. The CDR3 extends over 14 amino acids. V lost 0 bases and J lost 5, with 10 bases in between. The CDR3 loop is CASSEALPGTEAFF. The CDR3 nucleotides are TGTGCCAGCAGTGAAGCGCTTCCCGGGACTGAAGCTTTCTTT.

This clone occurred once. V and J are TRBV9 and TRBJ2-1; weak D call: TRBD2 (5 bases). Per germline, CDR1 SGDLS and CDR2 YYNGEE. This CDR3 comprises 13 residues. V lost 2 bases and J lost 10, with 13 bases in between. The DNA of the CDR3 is TGTGCCAGCAGCGTGGTGCTAGCTGCGGAGCAGTTCTTC. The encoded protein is CASSVVLAAEQFF.

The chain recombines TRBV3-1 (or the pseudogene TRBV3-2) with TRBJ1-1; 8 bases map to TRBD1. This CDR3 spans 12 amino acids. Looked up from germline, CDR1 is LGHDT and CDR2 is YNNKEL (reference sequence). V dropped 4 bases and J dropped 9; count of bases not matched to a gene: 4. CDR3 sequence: CASSRTGFQAFF. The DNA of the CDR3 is TGTGCCAGCAGCCGGACAGGGTTCCAAGCTTTCTTT.

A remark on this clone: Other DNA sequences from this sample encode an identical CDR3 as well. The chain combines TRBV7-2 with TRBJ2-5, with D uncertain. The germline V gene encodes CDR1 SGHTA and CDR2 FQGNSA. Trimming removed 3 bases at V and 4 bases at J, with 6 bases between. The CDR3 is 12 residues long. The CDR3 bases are TGTGCCAGCAGCTTTAGTGGAGAGACCCAGTACTTC. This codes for CASSFSGETQYF.

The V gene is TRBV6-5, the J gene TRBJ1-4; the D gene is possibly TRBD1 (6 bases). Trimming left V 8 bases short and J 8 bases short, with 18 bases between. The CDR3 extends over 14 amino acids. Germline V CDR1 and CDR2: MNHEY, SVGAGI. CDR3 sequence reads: CASGDLRRGEKLFF. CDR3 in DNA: TGTGCCAGCGGGGATTTGCGCAGGGGCGAAAAACTGTTTTTT.

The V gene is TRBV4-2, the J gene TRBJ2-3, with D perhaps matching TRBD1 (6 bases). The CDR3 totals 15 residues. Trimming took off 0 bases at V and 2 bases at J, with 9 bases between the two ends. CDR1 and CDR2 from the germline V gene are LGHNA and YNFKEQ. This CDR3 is CASSQDTGITDTQYF. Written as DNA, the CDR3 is TGTGCCAGCAGCCAAGATACAGGGATCACAGATACGCAGTATTTT.

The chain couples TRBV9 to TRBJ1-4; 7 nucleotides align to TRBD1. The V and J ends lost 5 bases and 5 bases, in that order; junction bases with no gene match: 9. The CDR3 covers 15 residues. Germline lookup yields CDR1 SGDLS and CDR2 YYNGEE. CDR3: CASSRSGTENEKLFF. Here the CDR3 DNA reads TGTGCCAGCAGTCGTAGCGGGACAGAGAATGAAAAACTGTTTTTT.

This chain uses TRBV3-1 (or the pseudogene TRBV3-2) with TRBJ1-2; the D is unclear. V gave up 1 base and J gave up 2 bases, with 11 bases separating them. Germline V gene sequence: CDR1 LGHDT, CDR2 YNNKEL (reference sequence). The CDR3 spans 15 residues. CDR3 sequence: CASSQGSQANYGYTF. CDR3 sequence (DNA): TGTGCCAGCAGCCAAGGGTCGCAGGCGAACTATGGCTACACCTTC.

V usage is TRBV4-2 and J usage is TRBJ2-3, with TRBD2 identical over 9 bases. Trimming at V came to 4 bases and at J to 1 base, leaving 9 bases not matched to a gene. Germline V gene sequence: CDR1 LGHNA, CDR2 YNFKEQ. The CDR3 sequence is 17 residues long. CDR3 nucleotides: TGTGCCAGCAGCCCCTCGGAGGTAGCGGGGGGCACAGATACGCAGTATTTT. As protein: CASSPSEVAGGTDTQYF.

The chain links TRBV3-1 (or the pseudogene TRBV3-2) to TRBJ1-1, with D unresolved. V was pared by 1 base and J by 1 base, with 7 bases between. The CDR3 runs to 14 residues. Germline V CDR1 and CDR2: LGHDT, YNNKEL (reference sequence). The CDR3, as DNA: TGTGCCAGCAGCCAAGTGGGGAGGAACACTGAAGCTTTCTTT. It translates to CASSQVGRNTEAFF.

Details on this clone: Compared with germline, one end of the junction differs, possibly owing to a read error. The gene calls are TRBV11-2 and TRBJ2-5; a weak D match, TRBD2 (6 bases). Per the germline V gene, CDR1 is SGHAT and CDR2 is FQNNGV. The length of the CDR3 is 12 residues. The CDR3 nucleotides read TGTGCCAGCAGTTTTCTAAAACGGGACTCCGACTTC. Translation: CASSFLKRDSDF.

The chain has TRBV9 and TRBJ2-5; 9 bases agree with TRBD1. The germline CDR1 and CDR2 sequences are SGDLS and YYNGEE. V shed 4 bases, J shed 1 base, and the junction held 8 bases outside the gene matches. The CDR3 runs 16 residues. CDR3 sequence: CASSSLTGGIQETQYF. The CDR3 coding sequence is TGTGCCAGCAGCTCCTTGACAGGGGGGATCCAAGAGACCCAGTACTTC.

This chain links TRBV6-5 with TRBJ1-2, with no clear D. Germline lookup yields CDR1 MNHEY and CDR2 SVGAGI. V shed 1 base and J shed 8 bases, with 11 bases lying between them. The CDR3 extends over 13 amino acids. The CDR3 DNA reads TGTGCCAGCAGTTACTTCCCCGTGCAGGGCTACACCTTC. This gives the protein CASSYFPVQGYTF.

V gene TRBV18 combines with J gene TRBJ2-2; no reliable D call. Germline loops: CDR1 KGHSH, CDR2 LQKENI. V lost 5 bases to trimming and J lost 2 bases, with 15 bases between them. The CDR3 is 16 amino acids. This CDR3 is CASSFRPIINTGELFF. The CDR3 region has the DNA TGTGCCAGCTCATTTCGTCCTATCATCAACACCGGGGAGCTGTTTTTT. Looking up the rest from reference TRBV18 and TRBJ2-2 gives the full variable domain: NAGVMQNPRHLVRRRGQEARLRCSPMKGHSHVYWYRQLPEEGLKFMVYLQKENIIDESGMPKERFSAEFPKEGPSILRIQQVVRGDSAAYFCASSFRPIINTGELFFGEGSRLTVL.

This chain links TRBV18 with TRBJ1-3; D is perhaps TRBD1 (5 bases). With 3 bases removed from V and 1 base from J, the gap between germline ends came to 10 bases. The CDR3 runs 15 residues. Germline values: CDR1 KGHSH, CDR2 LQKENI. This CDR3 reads CASSPRTHSGNTIYF. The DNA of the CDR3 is TGTGCCAGCTCACCCCGGACACATTCTGGAAACACCATATATTTT.

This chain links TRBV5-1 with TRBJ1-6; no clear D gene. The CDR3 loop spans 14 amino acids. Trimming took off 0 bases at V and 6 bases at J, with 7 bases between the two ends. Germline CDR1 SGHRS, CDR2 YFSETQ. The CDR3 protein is CASSLAVINSPLHF. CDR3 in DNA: TGCGCCAGCAGCTTGGCGGTGATTAATTCACCCCTCCACTTT.

DNA for the CDR3: TGCAGCGGACATTTAGGGGGCTCTGGAAACACCATATATTTT. This translates into CSGHLGGSGNTIYF. The chain links TRBV29-1 to TRBJ1-3, with D possibly matching TRBD1 (6 bases). Deletions cut 7 bases from V and 0 bases from J, with 13 bases between. CDR1 and CDR2 (germline): SQVTM, ANQGSEA. The CDR3 totals 14 residues.

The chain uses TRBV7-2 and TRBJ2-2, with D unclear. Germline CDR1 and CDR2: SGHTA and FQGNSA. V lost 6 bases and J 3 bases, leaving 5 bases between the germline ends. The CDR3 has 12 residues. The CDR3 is CASRFYTGELFF. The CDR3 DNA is TGTGCCAGCAGGTTCTACACCGGGGAGCTGTTTTTT.

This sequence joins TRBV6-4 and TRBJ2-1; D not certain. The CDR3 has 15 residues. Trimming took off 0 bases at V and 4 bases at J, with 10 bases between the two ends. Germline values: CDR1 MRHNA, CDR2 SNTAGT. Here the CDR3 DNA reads TGTGCCAGCAGTGACTCTGGCGGCGAGTACAATGAGCAGTTCTTC. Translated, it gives CASSDSGGEYNEQFF.

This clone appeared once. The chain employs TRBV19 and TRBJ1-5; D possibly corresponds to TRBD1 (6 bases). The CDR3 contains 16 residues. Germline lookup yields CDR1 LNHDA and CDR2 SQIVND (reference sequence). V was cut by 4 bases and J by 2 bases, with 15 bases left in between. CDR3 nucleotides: TGTGCCAGTAGTACCTTCACAGGGATTCGCAATCAGCCCCAGCATTTT. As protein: CASSTFTGIRNQPQHF.

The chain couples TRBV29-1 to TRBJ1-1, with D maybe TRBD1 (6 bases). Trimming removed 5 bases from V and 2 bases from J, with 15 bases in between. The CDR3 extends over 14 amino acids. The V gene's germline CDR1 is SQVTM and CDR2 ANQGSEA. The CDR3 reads CSVKGAGDNTEAFF. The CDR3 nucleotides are TGCAGCGTTAAAGGTGCAGGGGATAACACTGAAGCTTTCTTT.

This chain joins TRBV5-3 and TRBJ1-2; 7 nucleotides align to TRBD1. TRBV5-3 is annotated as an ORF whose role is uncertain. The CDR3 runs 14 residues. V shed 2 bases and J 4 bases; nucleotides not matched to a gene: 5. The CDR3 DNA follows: TGTGCCAGAAGCTTATCCGGGACAGTCTATGGCTACACCTTC. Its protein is CARSLSGTVYGYTF.

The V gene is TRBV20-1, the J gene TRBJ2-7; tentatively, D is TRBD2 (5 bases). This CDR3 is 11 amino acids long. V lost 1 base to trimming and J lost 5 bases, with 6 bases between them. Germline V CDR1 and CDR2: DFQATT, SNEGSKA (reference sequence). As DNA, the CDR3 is TGCAGTGCTAGAGTGGAGGACGAGCAGTACTTC. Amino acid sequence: CSARVEDEQYF.

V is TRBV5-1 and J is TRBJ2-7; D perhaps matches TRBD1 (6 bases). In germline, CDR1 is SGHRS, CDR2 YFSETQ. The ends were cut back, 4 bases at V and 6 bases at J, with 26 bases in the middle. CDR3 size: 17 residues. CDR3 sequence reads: CASSGARVGAMGFEQYF. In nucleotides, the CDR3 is TGCGCCAGCAGCGGAGCCAGGGTGGGGGCCATGGGGTTCGAGCAGTACTTC.

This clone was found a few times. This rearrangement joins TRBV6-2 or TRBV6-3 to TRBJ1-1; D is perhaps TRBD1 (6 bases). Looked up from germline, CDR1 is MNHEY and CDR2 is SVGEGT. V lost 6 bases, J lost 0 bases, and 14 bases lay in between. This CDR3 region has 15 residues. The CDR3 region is CASSSYGGLNTEAFF. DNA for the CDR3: TGTGCCAGCAGCTCTTACGGGGGGCTGAACACTGAAGCTTTCTTT.

CDR3 in DNA: TGCAGTGCTAGTGGGAGGGATTATCAGCCCCAGCATTTT. Its translation: CSASGRDYQPQHF. V usage is TRBV20-1 and J usage is TRBJ1-5; no reliable D call. The CDR3 contains 13 residues. V lost 3 bases, J lost 5 bases, and 11 bases lay in between. The germline gives CDR1 DFQATT, CDR2 SNEGSKA (reference sequence).

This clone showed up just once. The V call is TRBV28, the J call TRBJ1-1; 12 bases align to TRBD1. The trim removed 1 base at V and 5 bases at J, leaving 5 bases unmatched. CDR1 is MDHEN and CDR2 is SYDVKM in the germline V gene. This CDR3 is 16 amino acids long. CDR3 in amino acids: CASSLSGTGGRTEAFF. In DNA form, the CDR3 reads TGTGCCAGCAGTTTATCCGGGACAGGGGGCAGGACTGAAGCTTTCTTT.

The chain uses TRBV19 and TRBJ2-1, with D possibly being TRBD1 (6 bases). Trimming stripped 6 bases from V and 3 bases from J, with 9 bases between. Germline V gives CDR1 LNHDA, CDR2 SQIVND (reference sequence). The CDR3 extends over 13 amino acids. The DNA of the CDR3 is TGTGCCAGTAGCAGGGACAACTACAATGAGCAGTTCTTC. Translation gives CASSRDNYNEQFF.